The source of this TCR beta chain is a study of identical twins. Findings and caveats of the study: Models, which agreed with sharing between unrelated individuals, nonetheless underestimated the out-of-frame TCR alpha sharing seen in monozygotic twins.

MiXCR was run by TCRdb on the 5' RACE reads, yielding one entry per CDR3 protein. The sample lists fewer than 650,000 distinct CDR3 sequences, over 8.5% seen once, with roughly 3% in the top ten. This clonotype came up a few times. Antigen unknown. With 3 bases removed from V and 5 bases from J, the gap between germline ends came to 23 bases. CDR1 and CDR2 (germline): DFQATT, SNEGSKA (reference sequence). The CDR3 is 17 residues long. This same sample was also taken into another study, of yellow fever vaccine responses in identical twins. From that second work: Twins' vaccine T cell responses reportedly seemed partly convergent and partly personalized.

This clonotype was obtained from a woman aged 18-29 years in good health. Sequencing was carried out using PBMCs. The chain joins TRBV20-1 to TRBJ2-4, with a tentative D call TRBD1 (5 bases). The CDR3 DNA reads as TGCAGTGCTAGGCTTCGAGGTCAGGGTGTTTCCCAAAACATTCAGTACTTC. Its translation is CSARLRGQGVSQNIQYF.